These 30 T cell receptor beta chains were all obtained from the same sample, sequenced in a study of T cell repertoires in cytomegalovirus infection. These receptors have no identified antigens. TCRdb recomputed calls from the reads with MiXCR, one row per CDR3 protein. This table has more than 250,000 distinct CDR3 sequences, approximately 25% appearing once. Here the sequenced sample was cultured PBMCs, taken from culture after CMV antigen stimulation. These receptors came from a human donor in good health (CMV status not recorded). Some clones in this sample may be carry-over from other donors' samples.

J is TRBJ2-5 and V is TRBV6-6; D gene uncertain. Germline loops: CDR1 MNHNY, CDR2 SVGAGI (reference sequence). The V end lost 2 bases, the J end lost 1 base, and 5 bases lay between the germline ends. This CDR3 region has 13 residues. The CDR3 region is CASSYNSQETQYF. CDR3 sequence (DNA): TGTGCCAGCAGTTACAATAGCCAAGAGACCCAGTACTTC.

A few counts support this clonotype. The chain is built from TRBV27 and TRBJ1-2, with 9 bases identical to TRBD1. This CDR3 has 15 amino acids. Germline loops: CDR1 MNHEY, CDR2 SMNVEV (reference sequence). J lost 8 bases, V lost 5 bases, and 12 bases had no gene match. The CDR3 coding sequence is TGTGCCAGCAGTCCCCCGGGACAGGGTATAGAGGGCTACACCTTC. Translating it yields CASSPPGQGIEGYTF.

V and J are TRBV5-1 and TRBJ2-7; 8 positions match TRBD1. The CDR3 runs to 14 residues. Germline CDR1 is SGHRS and CDR2 is YFSETQ. V lost 2 bases to trimming and J lost 3 bases; unmatched junction nucleotides: 4. The CDR3 here is CASSFQGASYEQYF. CDR3 DNA sequence: TGCGCCAGCAGCTTCCAGGGGGCTAGCTACGAGCAGTACTTC.

This clonotype was detected only a few times. V gene TRBV12-5 combines with J gene TRBJ1-5; D gene uncertain. V shed 7 bases and J shed 4 bases, with 17 bases lying between them. The CDR3 sequence is 15 residues long. From germline, CDR1 is LGHNT and CDR2 FRNRAP. CDR3 sequence reads: CASALEGTGNQPQHF. The CDR3 coding sequence is TGTGCTAGTGCCCTGGAGGGTACGGGAAATCAGCCCCAGCATTTT.

The gene calls are TRBV6-2 or TRBV6-3 and TRBJ2-4; 7 bases are shared with TRBD1. Losses at the gene ends were 2 bases for V and 8 bases for J; bases not matched to a gene: 12. The CDR3 runs to 16 residues. Germline lookup yields CDR1 MNHEY and CDR2 SVGEGT. CDR3 DNA sequence: TGTGCCAGCAGTTACGGTTTTGGACAGGCCACGGACATTCAGTACTTC. Translation gives CASSYGFGQATDIQYF.

Written as DNA, the CDR3 is TGTGCCAGCAGGGACGGCCAGAGCCAGTACGAGCAGTACGTC. The encoded protein is CASRDGQSQYEQYV. The chain couples TRBV6-1 to TRBJ2-7; no clear D. V lost 6 bases, J lost 4 bases, and 16 bases lay in between. Germline CDR1 MNHNS, CDR2 SASEGT. The CDR3 spans 14 residues.

This clonotype was seen ten or more times. V usage is TRBV7-2 and J usage is TRBJ2-7, with 8 nucleotides matching TRBD2. CDR1 and CDR2 (germline): SGHTA, FQGNSA. V shed 2 bases, J shed 9 bases, and the junction held 12 bases outside the gene matches. The length of the CDR3 is 15 residues. The CDR3 coding sequence is TGTGCCAGCAGCTTACGAATAGCGGGAAGCATAGGGCAGTACTTC. Translated: CASSLRIAGSIGQYF.

The rearrangement joins TRBV6-8 to TRBJ2-7; D is ambiguous. The germline V and J ends were trimmed by 6 bases and 0 bases, with 9 bases remaining between them. This CDR3 region has 13 residues. Per germline, CDR1 MNHGY and CDR2 SAAAGT. CDR3 DNA sequence: TGTGCCAGCAGGGGCCATAACTCCTACGAGCAGTACTTC. This encodes CASRGHNSYEQYF.

This clonotype has ten or more counts. The CDR3 nucleotides are TGTGCCAGCAGCTTAACTCCCGGGGCTCCGGCGGAGCAGTACTTC. Translated, it gives CASSLTPGAPAEQYF. The chain couples TRBV7-2 to TRBJ2-7; D possibly uses TRBD1 or TRBD2 (5 bases each). The V gene lost 2 bases and the J gene lost 7 bases, with 18 bases spanning the gap. Germline loops: CDR1 SGHTA, CDR2 FQGNSA. This CDR3 has 15 residues.

At least ten counts were recorded for this clonotype. The chain carries TRBV7-2 and TRBJ2-7; D not resolved. Germline values: CDR1 SGHTA, CDR2 FQGNSA. Trimming took 1 base from V and 5 from J, leaving 18 bases between them. CDR3 size: 16 residues. CDR3 nucleotide sequence: TGTGCCAGCAGCTTAGTGGGATTCTCAGATAAAAACGAGCAGTACTTC. Protein product: CASSLVGFSDKNEQYF.

This clonotype was seen a handful of times. The V gene is TRBV15, the J gene TRBJ2-5; D not certain. Germline CDR1 LNHNV, CDR2 YYDKDF (reference sequence). CDR3 length: 13 residues. Trimming removed 0 bases from V and 4 bases from J, with 6 bases in between. This CDR3 reads CATSRDPGETQYF. As DNA, the CDR3 is TGTGCCACCAGCAGAGATCCGGGAGAGACCCAGTACTTC.

As for this clonotype: The junction does not match germline at one end; this may be a read error. This chain joins TRBV11-2 and TRBJ2-1; D may match TRBD1 or TRBD2 (5 bases each). CDR3 length equals 16 residues. Germline CDR1 SGHAT, CDR2 FQNNGV. CDR3 sequence: CASSLDGTASFNEQFF. CDR3 DNA: TGTGCCAGCAGCTTAGATGGGACCGCATCCTTCAATGAGCAGTTCTTC.

This clonotype was counted at least ten times. DNA of the CDR3: TGTGCCAGCAGACAGGGTCAAGAGACCCAGTACTTC. The encoded protein is CASRQGQETQYF. The chain has TRBV7-2 and TRBJ2-5, with a tentative D call TRBD1 (6 bases). This CDR3 is 12 amino acids long. V lost 6 bases to trimming and J lost 2 bases, with 7 bases between them. From germline, CDR1 is SGHTA and CDR2 FQGNSA.

This clonotype was detected only a few times. The genes are TRBV12-5 and TRBJ1-3; the match to TRBD1 covers 8 bases. The CDR3 extends over 15 amino acids. CDR1 and CDR2 (germline): LGHNT, FRNRAP. Unmatched junction bases numbered 9, after V lost 5 bases and J lost 6 bases. The CDR3: CASGQRLTGANTIYF. CDR3 bases: TGTGCTAGTGGTCAACGCCTGACAGGGGCAAACACCATATATTTT.

In its sample, this clonotype was seen a few times. The rearrangement uses TRBV12-5 and TRBJ2-3; TRBD1 is a possible D gene (7 bases). This CDR3 contains 15 residues. Germline V lookup: CDR1 LGHNT, CDR2 FRNRAP. Trimming stripped 8 bases from V and 4 bases from J, with 19 bases between. CDR3 protein: CASSEGAGTADTQYF. The CDR3 nucleotides read TGTGCTAGTAGCGAGGGGGCAGGGACTGCAGATACGCAGTATTTT.

This chain uses TRBV19 with TRBJ1-5; the D is unclear. CDR1 is LNHDA, CDR2 SQIVND, per germline (reference sequence). The germline V and J ends were trimmed by 4 bases and 5 bases, with 9 bases remaining between them. This CDR3 spans 13 amino acids. For the CDR3, the DNA is TGTGCCAGTAGTACGACGTATTATCAGCCCCAGCATTTT. Amino acids: CASSTTYYQPQHF.

This clonotype was detected a few times. The V and J genes are TRBV12-5 and TRBJ2-1; 10 positions match TRBD2. The germline CDR1 and CDR2 sequences are LGHNT and FRNRAP. The CDR3 is 15 amino acids. The V segment lost 6 bases and the J segment 5 bases; nucleotides outside the gene matches: 7. CDR3 bases: TGTGCTAGTGGATTGTTACTAGCGGGACACAATGAGCAGTTCTTC. Translating it yields CASGLLLAGHNEQFF. Filled out from reference TRBV12-5 and TRBJ2-1, the complete variable domain reads DARVTQTPRHKVTEMGQEVTMRCQPILGHNTVFWYRQTMMQGLELLAYFRNRAPLDDSGMPKDRFSAEMPDATLATLKIQPSEPRDSAVYFCASGLLLAGHNEQFFGPGTRLTVL.

This clonotype showed up just a few times. V usage is TRBV19 and J usage is TRBJ1-5, with D perhaps matching TRBD1 (5 bases). The ends were cut back, 5 bases at V and 3 bases at J, with 14 bases in the middle. Germline-derived CDR1 and CDR2 are LNHDA and SQIVND (reference sequence). There are 15 residues in the CDR3. The CDR3 DNA reads as TGTGCCAGTAGTCTAGCCCGGGGGGACAATCAGCCCCAGCATTTT. This codes for CASSLARGDNQPQHF.

The chain carries TRBV27 and TRBJ2-1, with TRBD2 matching over 10 bases. The germline CDR1 and CDR2 sequences are MNHEY and SMNVEV (reference sequence). V lost 1 base, J lost 8 bases, and 14 bases stayed unmatched. This CDR3 comprises 18 residues. Written as DNA, the CDR3 is TGTGCCAGCAGTTTATTTAAGAGCGGGAGGGGGGGTGGGGATGAGCAGTTCTTC. This sequence encodes CASSLFKSGRGGGDEQFF.

Only one count was recorded for this clonotype. This rearrangement joins TRBV30 to TRBJ2-7; perhaps TRBD1 as D (5 bases). The CDR3 runs 12 residues. CDR1 is GTSNPN, CDR2 SVGIG, per germline (reference sequence). The V gene lost 5 bases and the J gene lost 5 bases, with 13 bases spanning the gap. CDR3 amino acids: CAWEMGQHEQYF. The CDR3 DNA is TGTGCCTGGGAGATGGGGCAACACGAGCAGTACTTC. Using reference TRBV30 and TRBJ2-7 for the parts outside the CDR3, the full variable domain is SQTIHQWPATLVQPVGSPLSLECTVEGTSNPNLYWYRQAAGRGLQLLFYSVGIGQISSEVPQNLSASRPQDRQFILSSKKLLLSDSGFYLCAWEMGQHEQYFGPGTRLTVT.

This clonotype was counted ten times or more. The chain combines TRBV28 with TRBJ1-4, with TRBD1 matching 8 bases. This CDR3 spans 17 amino acids. V shed 2 bases and J 3 bases; nucleotides not matched to a gene: 8. Germline V CDR1 and CDR2: MDHEN, SYDVKM. CDR3 nucleotides: TGTGCCAGCAGTTTAATCTCAGGGGGCAGTTCTAATGAAAAACTGTTTTTT. Protein product: CASSLISGGSSNEKLFF.

In this sample, this clonotype turned up many times. The genes are TRBV6-5 and TRBJ2-3; 9 bases match TRBD1. The CDR3 length is 17 residues. V gave up 0 bases and J gave up 3 bases; unmatched junction bases: 7. The germline V gene encodes CDR1 MNHEY and CDR2 SVGAGI. In nucleotides, the CDR3 is TGTGCCAGCAGTTACTCAGCTGGGACAGGGTCGACAGATACGCAGTATTTT. The encoded protein is CASSYSAGTGSTDTQYF.

The rearrangement uses TRBV3-1 and TRBJ1-3, with TRBD1 as a possible D gene (6 bases). Trimming shortened V by 6 bases and J by 0 bases, and 12 bases separated the two germline ends. This CDR3 comprises 15 residues. The germline V gene encodes CDR1 LGHDT and CDR2 YNNKEL (reference sequence). The CDR3 reads CASSLGQPSGNTIYF. The CDR3 DNA is TGTGCCAGCAGTCTCGGACAGCCCTCTGGAAACACCATATATTTT.

This clonotype was counted a few times. V is TRBV2 and J is TRBJ2-1; D unclear. The V end lost 5 bases, the J end lost 0 bases, and 26 bases lay between the germline ends. The CDR3 loop spans 20 amino acids. Germline V gene lookup returns CDR1 SNHLY and CDR2 FYNNEI. The CDR3 DNA follows: TGTGCCAGCAGTTCTCCCGACGGGCCCACCGAACAGAGCTCCTACAATGAGCAGTTCTTC. Its translation: CASSSPDGPTEQSSYNEQFF.

In its sample, this clonotype was seen once. The gene calls are TRBV5-6 and TRBJ2-2; D is uncertain. Trimming cost V 7 bases and J 7 bases, with 14 bases left between them. Germline values: CDR1 SGHDT, CDR2 YYEEEE. The CDR3 spans 13 residues. This chain's CDR3 is CASLLVRNGELFF. Written as DNA, the CDR3 is TGTGCCAGCCTCCTTGTTCGGAACGGGGAGCTGTTTTTT.

This clonotype was recorded a few times. The chain links TRBV18 to TRBJ2-2; 9 nucleotides agree with TRBD1. CDR3 length equals 15 residues. Germline V gene sequence: CDR1 KGHSH, CDR2 LQKENI. J was trimmed by 5 bases and V by 5 bases; bases with no gene match: 6. DNA of the CDR3: TGTGCCAGCTCAATGGGACAGGGACGGACCGGGGAGCTGTTTTTT. It translates to CASSMGQGRTGELFF.

The chain combines TRBV3-1 with TRBJ2-5, with no clear D. The V end lost 0 bases, the J end lost 3 bases, and 11 bases lay between the germline ends. This CDR3 spans 15 amino acids. Germline CDR1 reads LGHDT; CDR2 reads YNNKEL (reference sequence). Here the CDR3 reads CASSQDDPGEETQYF. CDR3 bases: TGTGCCAGCAGCCAAGACGATCCTGGGGAAGAGACCCAGTACTTC.

This clonotype was observed at least ten times. The chain recombines TRBV12-3 or TRBV12-4 with TRBJ1-5; 7 bases map to TRBD1. The CDR3 sequence is 17 residues long. V gave up 2 bases and J gave up 3 bases; unmatched junction bases: 10. The CDR3 DNA sequence: TGTGCCAGCAGTTTAACAACCGGGACAGACTTCAATCAGCCCCAGCATTTT. This codes for CASSLTTGTDFNQPQHF.

The chain links TRBV9 to TRBJ2-1; TRBD1 aligns across 10 bases. Germline CDR1 is SGDLS and CDR2 is YYNGEE. This CDR3 comprises 15 residues. Trimming took 4 bases from V and 12 from J; bases not matched to a gene: 13. In nucleotides, the CDR3 is TGTGCCAGCAGCTCCGGACCCGGGGACAGGGGATGGCAGTTCTTC. Translated: CASSSGPGDRGWQFF.

This clonotype has at least ten counts. The rearrangement uses TRBV7-9 and TRBJ2-3; D is unresolved. Germline V gene sequence: CDR1 SEHNR, CDR2 FQNEAQ (reference sequence). The length of the CDR3 is 14 residues. Trimming stripped 5 bases from V and 6 bases from J, with 15 bases between. CDR3 DNA: TGTGCCAGCAGCCTACCCCCAGGCAGGGATACGCAGTATTTT. It is translated as CASSLPPGRDTQYF.